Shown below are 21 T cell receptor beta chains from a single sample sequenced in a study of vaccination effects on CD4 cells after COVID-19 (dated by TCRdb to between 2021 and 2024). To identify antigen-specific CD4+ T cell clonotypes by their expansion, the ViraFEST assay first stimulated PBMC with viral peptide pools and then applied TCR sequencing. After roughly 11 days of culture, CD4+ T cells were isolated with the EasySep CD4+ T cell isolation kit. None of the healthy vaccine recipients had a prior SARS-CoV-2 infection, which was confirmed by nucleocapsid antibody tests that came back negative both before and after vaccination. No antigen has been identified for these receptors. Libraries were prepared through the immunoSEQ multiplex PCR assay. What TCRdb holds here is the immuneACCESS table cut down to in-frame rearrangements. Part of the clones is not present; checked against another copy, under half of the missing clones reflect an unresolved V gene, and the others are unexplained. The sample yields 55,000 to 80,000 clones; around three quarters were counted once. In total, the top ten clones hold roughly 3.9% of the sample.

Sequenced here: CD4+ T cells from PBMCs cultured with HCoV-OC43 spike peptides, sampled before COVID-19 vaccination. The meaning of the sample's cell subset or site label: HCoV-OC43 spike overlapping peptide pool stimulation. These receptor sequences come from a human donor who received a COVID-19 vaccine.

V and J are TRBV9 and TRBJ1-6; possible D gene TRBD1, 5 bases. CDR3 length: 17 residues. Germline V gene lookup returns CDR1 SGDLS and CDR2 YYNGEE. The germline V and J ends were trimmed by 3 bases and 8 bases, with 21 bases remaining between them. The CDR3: CASSATTPGDRDSPLHF. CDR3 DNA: TGTGCCAGCAGCGCGACGACACCGGGGGACCGGGATTCACCCCTCCACTTT.

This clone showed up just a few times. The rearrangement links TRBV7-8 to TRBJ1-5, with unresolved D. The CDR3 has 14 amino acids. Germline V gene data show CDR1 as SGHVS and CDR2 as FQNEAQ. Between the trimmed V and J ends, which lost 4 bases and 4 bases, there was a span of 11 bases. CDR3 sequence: CASSSLLGNQPQHF. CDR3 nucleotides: TGTGCCAGCAGCTCCCTGTTGGGGAATCAGCCCCAGCATTTT. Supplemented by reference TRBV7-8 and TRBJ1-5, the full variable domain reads GAGVSQSPRYKVAKRGQDVALRCDPISGHVSLFWYQQALGQGPEFLTYFQNEAQLDKSGLPSDRFFAERPEGSVSTLKIQRTQQEDSAVYLCASSSLLGNQPQHFGDGTRLSIL.

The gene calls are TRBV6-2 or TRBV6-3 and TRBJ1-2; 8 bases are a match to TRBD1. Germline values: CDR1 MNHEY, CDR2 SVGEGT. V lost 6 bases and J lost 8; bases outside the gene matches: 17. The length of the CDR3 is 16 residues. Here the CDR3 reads CASSDPAGGTSEGYTF. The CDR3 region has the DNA TGTGCCAGCAGCGACCCAGCAGGGGGCACTTCGGAAGGCTACACCTTC.

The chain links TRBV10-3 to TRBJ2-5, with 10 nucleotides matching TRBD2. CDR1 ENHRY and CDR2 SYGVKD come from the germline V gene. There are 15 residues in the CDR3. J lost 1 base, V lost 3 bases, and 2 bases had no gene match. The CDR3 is CAISDSGGLQETQYF. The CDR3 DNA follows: TGTGCCATCAGTGATAGCGGGGGGCTCCAAGAGACCCAGTACTTC.

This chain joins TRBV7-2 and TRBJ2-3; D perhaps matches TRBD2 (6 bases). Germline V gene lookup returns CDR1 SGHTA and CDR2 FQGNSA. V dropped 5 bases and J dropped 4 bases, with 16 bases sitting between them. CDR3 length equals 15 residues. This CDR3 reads CASSQRLGGADTQYF. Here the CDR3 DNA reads TGTGCCAGCAGCCAGAGACTAGGAGGGGCAGATACGCAGTATTTT.

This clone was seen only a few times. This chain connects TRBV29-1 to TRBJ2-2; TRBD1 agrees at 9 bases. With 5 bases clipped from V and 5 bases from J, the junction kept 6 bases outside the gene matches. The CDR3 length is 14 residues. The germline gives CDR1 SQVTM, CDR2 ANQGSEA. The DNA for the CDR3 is TGCAGCGTTCACGGGACAGGGAATACCGGGGAGCTGTTTTTT. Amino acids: CSVHGTGNTGELFF.

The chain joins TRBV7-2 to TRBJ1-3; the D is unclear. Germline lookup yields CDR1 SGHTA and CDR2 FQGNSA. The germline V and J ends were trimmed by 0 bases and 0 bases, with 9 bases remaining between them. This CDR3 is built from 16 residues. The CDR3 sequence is CASSLAYSRSGNTIYF. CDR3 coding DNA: TGTGCCAGCAGCTTAGCATACAGCCGCTCTGGAAACACCATATATTTT.

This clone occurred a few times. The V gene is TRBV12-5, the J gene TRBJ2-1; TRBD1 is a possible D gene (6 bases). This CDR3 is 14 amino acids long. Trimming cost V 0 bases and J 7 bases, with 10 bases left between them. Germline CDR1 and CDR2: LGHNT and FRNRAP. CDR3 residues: CASGLVRTANEQFF. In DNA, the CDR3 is TGTGCTAGTGGTTTGGTACGGACAGCTAATGAGCAGTTCTTC.

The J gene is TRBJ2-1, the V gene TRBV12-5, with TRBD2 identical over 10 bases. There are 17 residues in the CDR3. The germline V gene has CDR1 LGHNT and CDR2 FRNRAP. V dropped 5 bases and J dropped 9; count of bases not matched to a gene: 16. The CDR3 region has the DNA TGTGCTAGTGGTCCCTTTCCATGGAGCGGGGGGGCCGGTGAGCAGTTCTTC. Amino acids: CASGPFPWSGGAGEQFF.

DNA for the CDR3: TGTGCCAGCAGCCCCCGTGGTTGGGGGGGGGTTTACAATGAGCAGTTCTTC. Residues: CASSPRGWGGVYNEQFF. The chain is built from TRBV3-1 (or the pseudogene TRBV3-2) and TRBJ2-1; TRBD2 matches 7 bases. Germline loops: CDR1 LGHDT, CDR2 YNNKEL (reference sequence). The V and J ends lost 4 bases and 4 bases, in that order; junction bases with no gene match: 13. This CDR3 contains 17 residues.

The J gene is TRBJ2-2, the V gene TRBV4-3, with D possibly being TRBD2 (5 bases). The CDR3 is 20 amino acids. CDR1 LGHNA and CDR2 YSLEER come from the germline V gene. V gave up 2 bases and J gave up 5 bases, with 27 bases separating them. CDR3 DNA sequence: TGCGCCAGCAGCCAACGCCTTCGAGGCGGGTTACCCACCGTTACCGGGGAGCTGTTTTTT. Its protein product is CASSQRLRGGLPTVTGELFF.

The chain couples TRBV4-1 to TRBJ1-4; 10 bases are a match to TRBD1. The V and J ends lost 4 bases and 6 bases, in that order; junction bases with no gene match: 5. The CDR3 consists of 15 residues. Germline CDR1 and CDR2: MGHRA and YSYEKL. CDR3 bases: TGCGCCAGCAGCCCGACAGGGGGCGAGGATGAAAAACTGTTTTTT. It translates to CASSPTGGEDEKLFF.

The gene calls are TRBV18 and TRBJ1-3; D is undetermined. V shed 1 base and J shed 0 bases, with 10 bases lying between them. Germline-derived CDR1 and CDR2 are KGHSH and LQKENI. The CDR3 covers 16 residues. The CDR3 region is CASSPQLLRSGNTIYF. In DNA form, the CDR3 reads TGTGCCAGCTCACCACAACTACTCCGCTCTGGAAACACCATATATTTT.

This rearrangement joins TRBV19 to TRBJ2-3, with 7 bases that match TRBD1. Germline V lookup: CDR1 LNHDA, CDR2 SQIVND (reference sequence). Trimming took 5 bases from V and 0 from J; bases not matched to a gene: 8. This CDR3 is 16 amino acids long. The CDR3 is CASSRRQGSSTDTQYF. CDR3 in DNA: TGTGCCAGTAGTCGGAGACAGGGATCCAGCACAGATACGCAGTATTTT.

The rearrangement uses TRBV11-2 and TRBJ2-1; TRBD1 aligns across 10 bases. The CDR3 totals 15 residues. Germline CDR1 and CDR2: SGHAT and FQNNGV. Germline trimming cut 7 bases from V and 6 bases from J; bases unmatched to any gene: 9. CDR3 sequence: CASTLRQGARNEQFF. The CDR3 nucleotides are TGTGCCAGCACCCTGCGACAGGGGGCACGCAATGAGCAGTTCTTC.

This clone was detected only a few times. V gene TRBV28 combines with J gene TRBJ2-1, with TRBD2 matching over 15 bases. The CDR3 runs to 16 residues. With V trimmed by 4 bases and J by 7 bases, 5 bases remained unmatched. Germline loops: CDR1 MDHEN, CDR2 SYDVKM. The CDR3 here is CASSSGTSGGRNEQFF. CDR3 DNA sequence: TGTGCCAGCAGTTCCGGGACTAGCGGGGGGAGAAATGAGCAGTTCTTC.

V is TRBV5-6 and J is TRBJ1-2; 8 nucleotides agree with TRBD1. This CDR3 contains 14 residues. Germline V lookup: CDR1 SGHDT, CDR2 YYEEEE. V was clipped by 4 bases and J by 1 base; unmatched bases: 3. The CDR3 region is CASSLDRVNYGYTF. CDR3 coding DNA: TGTGCCAGCAGCCTGGACAGGGTTAACTATGGCTACACCTTC.

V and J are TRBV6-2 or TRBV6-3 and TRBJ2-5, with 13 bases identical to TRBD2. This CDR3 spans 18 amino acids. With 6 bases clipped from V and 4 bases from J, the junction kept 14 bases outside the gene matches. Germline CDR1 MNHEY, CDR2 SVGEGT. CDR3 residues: CASSSLAGGPRLIETQYF. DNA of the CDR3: TGTGCCAGCAGCTCACTAGCGGGGGGGCCACGTTTAATAGAGACCCAGTACTTC.

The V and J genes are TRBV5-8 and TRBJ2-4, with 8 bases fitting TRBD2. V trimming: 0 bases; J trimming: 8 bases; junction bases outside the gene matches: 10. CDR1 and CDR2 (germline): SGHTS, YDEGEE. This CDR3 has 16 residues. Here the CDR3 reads CASSLAGGAWGDIQYF. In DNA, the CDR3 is TGTGCCAGCAGCTTGGCCGGGGGGGCCTGGGGGGACATTCAGTACTTC.

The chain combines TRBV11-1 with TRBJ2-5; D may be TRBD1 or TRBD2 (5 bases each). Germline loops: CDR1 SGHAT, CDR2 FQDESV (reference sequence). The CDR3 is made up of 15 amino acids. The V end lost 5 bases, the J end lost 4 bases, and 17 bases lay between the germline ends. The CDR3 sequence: CASSHASAGGETQYF. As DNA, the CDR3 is TGTGCCAGCAGCCACGCATCGGCTGGGGGAGAGACCCAGTACTTC.

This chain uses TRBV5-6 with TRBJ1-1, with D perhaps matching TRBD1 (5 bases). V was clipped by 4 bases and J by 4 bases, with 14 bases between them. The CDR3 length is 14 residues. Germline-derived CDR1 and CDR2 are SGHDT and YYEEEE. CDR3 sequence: CASSLQALLTEAFF. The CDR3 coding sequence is TGTGCCAGCAGCCTACAGGCGCTTCTCACTGAAGCTTTCTTT. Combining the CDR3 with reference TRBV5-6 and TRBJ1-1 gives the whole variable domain DAGVTQSPTHLIKTRGQQVTLRCSPKSGHDTVSWYQQALGQGPQFIFQYYEEEERQRGNFPDRFSGHQFPNYSSELNVNALLLGDSALYLCASSLQALLTEAFFGQGTRLTVV.